This TCR beta chain appears in the sequencing data of a study of beta chain features in type 1 diabetes. The study's findings and limits: Within the patient group, naive, central memory and Treg TCRB repertoires appeared more similar to each other than within healthy donors.

A remark on this clone: As yet, its antigen is unknown.

Stem cell-like memory, regulatory, central memory and naive CD4+ cells were sorted via CD45RO/CCR7/CD25/CD127/CD95/CD27. Over 98% purity was reached by all sorted populations. Germline CDR1 reads GTSNPN; CDR2 reads SVGIG (reference sequence). V trimming: 3 bases; J trimming: 1 base; junction bases outside the gene matches: 6. This CDR3 is built from 15 residues. The whole isolated RNA underwent reverse transcription, so sequencing captured expressed TCRB transcripts. Libraries were prepared by immunoSEQ multiplex PCR; TCRdb keeps only in-frame clonotypes and omits some of them. The profile covers about 620,000 clones, with around 16% appearing a single time and about 0.086% taken by the ten largest.

The TCR originated in a man aged 18-30 years in good health. Sequences were obtained from naive CD4+ T cells from blood. The V gene is TRBV30, the J gene TRBJ2-3; 8 positions agree with TRBD2. CDR3 in amino acids: CAWRSGLGGTDTQYF. Here the CDR3 DNA reads TGTGCCTGGAGATCGGGACTAGGAGGCACAGATACGCAGTATTTT.